This TCR beta chain is from a study of cytomegalovirus exposure and HLA in healthy donors. There are 13 residues in the CDR3. In germline, CDR1 is PRHDT, CDR2 FYEKMQ (reference sequence). Trimming took off 3 bases at V and 6 bases at J, with 11 bases between the two ends. 13 Jbeta primers and 60 Vbeta primers were used for the PCR. Some clones are missing from TCRdb's copy, which holds only in-frame ones; the method was immunoSEQ multiplex PCR. The repertoire includes about 160,000 clones, approximately 75% of them detected once, and approximately 2.1% sits in the top ten. Source material: PBMCs. The TCR originated in a woman between 18 and 29 years old in good health and CMV-seronegative. V is TRBV13 and J is TRBJ1-2; tentative D call: TRBD1 (6 bases). Here the CDR3 reads CASSLGGLDGYTF. In nucleotides, the CDR3 is TGTGCCAGCAGCTTGGGGGGGCTCGATGGCTACACCTTC.